What follows describes a single T cell receptor beta chain. The CDR3 covers 14 residues. Germline V lookup: CDR1 LGHNA, CDR2 YSLEER. The V and J ends lost 1 base and 7 bases respectively, with 13 bases between them. The record originates from a study of shared clonotypes between healthy human individuals. Sequencing was performed with immunoSEQ multiplex PCR; in TCRdb, only in-frame clones are kept and a portion is missing. The sample carries some 2.1 million clones, 95% recorded once. The source is a man aged 18 to 35 in good health. The chain employs TRBV4-3 and TRBJ1-2; the D gene is possibly TRBD1 (5 bases). Source material: naive CD4+ T cells sorted from blood. Documented subset: CD45RA+ positively selected. The CDR3, as DNA: TGCGCCAGCAGCCAAGTTCACGGGGCAGGTGGCTACACCTTC. This encodes CASSQVHGAGGYTF.